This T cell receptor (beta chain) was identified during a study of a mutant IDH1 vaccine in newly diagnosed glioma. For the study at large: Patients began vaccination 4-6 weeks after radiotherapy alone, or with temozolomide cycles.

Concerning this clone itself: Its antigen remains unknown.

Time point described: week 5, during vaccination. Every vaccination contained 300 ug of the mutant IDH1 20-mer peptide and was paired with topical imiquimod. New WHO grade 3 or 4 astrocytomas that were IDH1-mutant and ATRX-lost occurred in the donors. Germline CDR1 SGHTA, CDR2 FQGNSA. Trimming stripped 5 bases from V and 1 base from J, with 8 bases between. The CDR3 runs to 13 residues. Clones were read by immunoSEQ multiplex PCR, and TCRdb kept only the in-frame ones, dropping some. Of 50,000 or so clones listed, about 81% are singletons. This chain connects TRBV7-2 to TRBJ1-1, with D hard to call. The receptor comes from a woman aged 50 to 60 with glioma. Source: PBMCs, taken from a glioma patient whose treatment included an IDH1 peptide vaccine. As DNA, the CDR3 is TGTGCCAGCAGCCCCAGGCAGAACACTGAAGCTTTCTTT. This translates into CASSPRQNTEAFF. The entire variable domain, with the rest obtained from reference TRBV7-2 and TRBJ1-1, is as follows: GAGVSQSPSNKVTEKGKDVELRCDPISGHTALYWYRQSLGQGLEFLIYFQGNSAPDKSGLPSDRFSAERTGGSVSTLTIQRTQQEDSAVYLCASSPRQNTEAFFGQGTRLTVV.